Detailed here is one T cell receptor beta chain. Its antigen is not identified. The data belong to a study of Ad26.COV2.S vaccination and SARS-CoV-2 variants. General observations from the study: People who got the vaccine had more spike-specific TCR breadth than people who got placebo.

With 3 bases removed from V and 0 bases from J, the gap between germline ends came to 12 bases. Germline V gene sequence: CDR1 KGHSH, CDR2 LQKENI. The CDR3 loop spans 16 amino acids. TCRdb keeps only in-frame clones here, not all; method: immunoSEQ multiplex PCR. Of 300,000 to 350,000 clones detected, around nine tenths appear once; the ten largest clones hold about 4.6%. Specified treatment: roughly 20 received Ad26.COV2.S at low or high dose, single or two shots; roughly five received placebo; per-sample allocation not given. Collection of the samples took place on day 63 after the first injection of vaccine or placebo. Boston supplied an adult donor aged 18-55 years.

This chain links TRBV18 with TRBJ2-4, with D unclear. The clonotype was recovered from a person aged 18-60 years who received the Ad26.COV2.S COVID-19 vaccine or a placebo. This specimen consisted of peripheral blood, obtained in a trial of Ad26.COV2.S vaccine versus placebo. For the CDR3, the DNA is TGTGCCAGCTCACCGGAACAGATACTAGCCAAAAACATTCAGTACTTC. Amino acid sequence: CASSPEQILAKNIQYF.